The rows below give T cell receptor beta chains drawn from one sample of a study of T-cell reconstitution after alpha-beta-depleted transplantation in children. A single record per CDR3 protein comes from TCRdb applying MiXCR to the PCR reads. The top ten hold roughly 6% of the sample, which has 400,000 to 500,000 distinct CDR3 sequences, approximately 11% seen once. Sequenced material: PBMCs from the stem cell graft donor, taken from the stem cell graft. The receptors stem from a human donor who donated a stem cell graft to a child with acute myeloid leukemia. Both conserved end residues are part of each CDR3. D genes are given only for firm matches. Clone size is given for some rows only: seen once, a few or many times, or a class if the clone is expanded.

d_gene	abundance	v_gene	j_gene	CDR3nt	CDR3aa
-	few	TRBV5-1	TRBJ2-2	TGCGCCAGCAGCGAGAGGGGCACGAACACCGGGGAGCTGTTTTTT	CASSERGTNTGELFF
-	many	TRBV7-2	TRBJ1-2	TGTGCCAGCAGCTTTGGACAGAACTATGGCTACACCTTC	CASSFGQNYGYTF
TRBD2	few	TRBV5-1	TRBJ2-2	TGCGCCAGCAGCTCAGCTAGCGGACCCCACACCGGGGAGCTGTTTTTT	CASSSASGPHTGELFF
-	few	TRBV6-1	TRBJ2-1	TGTGCCAGCAGGCGAGCAAGCCAGTCGGATGAGCAGTTCTTC	CASRRASQSDEQFF
-	-	TRBV20-1	TRBJ1-2	TGCAGTGCTAGAGACGCGTCCCCGGGGGGGGCGAACTATGGCTACACCTTC	CSARDASPGGANYGYTF
TRBD1	-	TRBV25-1	TRBJ1-1	TGTGCCAGCAGTGCCACAGGGGGAGTTGAAGCTTTCTTT	CASSATGGVEAFF
-	-	TRBV5-6	TRBJ2-7	TGTGCCAGCAGCTTGGCCCGCGGGACCGCCTACGAGCAGTACTTC	CASSLARGTAYEQYF
TRBD2	many	TRBV5-1	TRBJ2-3	TGCGCCAGCAGCTTGGCCGGTAGCGGGGATACGCAGTATTTT	CASSLAGSGDTQYF
-	few	TRBV30	TRBJ1-4	TGTGCCTGGAGTGTTGAGACTAATGAAAAACTGTTTTTT	CAWSVETNEKLFF
-	many	TRBV29-1	TRBJ2-7	TGCAGCGTTCGACTCAACTACGAGCAGTACTTC	CSVRLNYEQYF
-	-	TRBV7-9	TRBJ1-1	TGTGCCAGCAGCCCCCTCAGGCAGCGGGGGAACACTGAAGCTTTCTTT	CASSPLRQRGNTEAFF
TRBD1	few	TRBV12-3/TRBV12-4	TRBJ2-6	TGTGCCAGCAGTAGGGGACAGGCATACTCTGGGGCCAACGTCCTGACTTTC	CASSRGQAYSGANVLTF
-	many	TRBV7-3	TRBJ1-1	TGTGCCAGCAGCCCTACGGGGAGGACTGAAGCTTTCTTT	CASSPTGRTEAFF
-	few	TRBV5-5	TRBJ1-6	TGTGCCAGCAGCTTCTGGAACACCGATAATTCACCCCTCCACTTT	CASSFWNTDNSPLHF
-	many	TRBV10-3	TRBJ2-1	TGTGCCATCCGAAAGGGGGAGGGCTCCTACAATGAGCAGTTCTTC	CAIRKGEGSYNEQFF
-	-	TRBV11-1	TRBJ2-3	TGTGCCAGCAGCTTAGTCGGGCCTCCCGGGGATACGCAGTATTTT	CASSLVGPPGDTQYF
TRBD2	few	TRBV10-3	TRBJ2-7	TGTGCCATCAGCCAGGGACTAGCGGGAGAAGTAGGGTACGAGCAGTACTTC	CAISQGLAGEVGYEQYF
TRBD2	many	TRBV9	TRBJ2-3	TGTGCCAGCAGCCCCCGACTAGCGGGAGGGCTAGATACGCAGTATTTT	CASSPRLAGGLDTQYF